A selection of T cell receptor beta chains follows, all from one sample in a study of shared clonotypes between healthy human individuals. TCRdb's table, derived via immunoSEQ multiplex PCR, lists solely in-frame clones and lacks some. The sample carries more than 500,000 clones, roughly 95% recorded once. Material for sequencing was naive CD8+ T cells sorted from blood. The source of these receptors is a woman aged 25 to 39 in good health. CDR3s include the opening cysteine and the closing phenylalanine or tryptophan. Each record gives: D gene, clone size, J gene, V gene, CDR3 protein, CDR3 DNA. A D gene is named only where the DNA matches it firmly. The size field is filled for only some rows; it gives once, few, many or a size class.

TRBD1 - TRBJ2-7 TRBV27 CASSWTGLHEQYF TGTGCCAGCAGTTGGACAGGGCTCCACGAGCAGTACTTC
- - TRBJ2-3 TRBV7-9 CASSLVRPGRSTDTQYF TGTGCCAGCAGCTTAGTGCGTCCCGGGAGAAGCACAGATACGCAGTATTTT
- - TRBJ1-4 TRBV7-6 CASSPPGTPNEKLFF TGTGCCAGCAGCCCACCCGGGACACCTAATGAAAAACTGTTTTTT
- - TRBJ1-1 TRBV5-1 CASSLAAGTGAFF TGCGCCAGCAGCTTGGCCGCGGGTACCGGAGCTTTCTTT
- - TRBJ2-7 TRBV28 CASSRTDVGEQYF TGTGCCAGCAGCCGCACCGACGTAGGCGAGCAGTACTTC
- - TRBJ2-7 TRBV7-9 CASSPDLDYEQYF TGTGCCAGCAGCCCTGACCTCGACTACGAGCAGTACTTC
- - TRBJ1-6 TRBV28 CASSALPQGFSPLHF TGTGCCAGCAGCGCGCTCCCCCAGGGATTTTCACCCCTCCACTTT
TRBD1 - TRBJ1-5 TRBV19 CASSIEGGERDSYQPQHF TGTGCCAGTAGTATTGAAGGAGGGGAAAGGGACAGCTATCAGCCCCAGCATTTT
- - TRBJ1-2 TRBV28 CASDRIPRPRWRGYTF TGTGCCAGCGACCGCATCCCCCGGCCGAGATGGCGTGGCTACACCTTC
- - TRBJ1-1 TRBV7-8 CASSPSTVDTEAFF TGTGCCAGCAGCCCTTCTACAGTCGACACTGAAGCTTTCTTT
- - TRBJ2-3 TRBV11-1 CASSLTGPWSNTDTQYF TGTGCCAGCAGCTTAACCGGACCGTGGTCTAACACAGATACGCAGTATTTT
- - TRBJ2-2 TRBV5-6 CASSLDRTGELFF TGTGCCAGCAGCTTGGACAGGACCGGGGAGCTGTTTTTT
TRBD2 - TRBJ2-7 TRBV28 CASSMLAGGPYEQYF TGTGCCAGCTCAATGTTAGCGGGAGGGCCCTACGAGCAGTACTTC
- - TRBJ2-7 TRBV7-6 CASSFSSEQYF TGTGCCAGCAGCTTTAGTTCCGAGCAGTACTTC
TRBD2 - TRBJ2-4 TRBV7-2 CASSLAELATRQNIQYF TGTGCCAGCAGCTTAGCCGAACTAGCGACTCGGCAAAACATTCAGTACTTC
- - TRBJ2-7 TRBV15 CATSRAPKGPGDEQYF TGTGCCACCAGCAGAGCCCCGAAGGGGCCTGGGGACGAGCAGTACTTC
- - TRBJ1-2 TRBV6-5 CASSYGEGRGYGYTF TGTGCCAGCAGTTACGGGGAGGGGAGAGGGTATGGCTACACCTTC
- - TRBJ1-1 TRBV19 CASSIGVNTEAFF TGTGCCAGTAGTATAGGGGTGAACACTGAAGCTTTCTTT
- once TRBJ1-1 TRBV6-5 CASNLQGAGTEAFF TGTGCCAGCAATCTACAGGGCGCAGGCACTGAAGCTTTCTTT
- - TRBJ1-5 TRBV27 CASSLSSNQPQHF TGTGCCAGCAGTTTATCCTCTAATCAGCCCCAGCATTTT
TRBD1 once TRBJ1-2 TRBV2 CASTLPTGGDDYGYTF TGTGCCAGCACCCTGCCAACAGGGGGTGATGACTATGGCTACACCTTC
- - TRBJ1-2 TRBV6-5 CASSPDRPYYGYTF TGTGCCAGCAGCCCCGACAGGCCCTACTATGGCTACACCTTC
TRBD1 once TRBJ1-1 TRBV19 CASSLRDRGRLDTEAFF TGTGCCAGTAGTCTACGGGACAGGGGGCGCCTGGACACTGAAGCTTTCTTT
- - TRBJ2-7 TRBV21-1 CASSQGLADYAMSSYEQYF TGTGCCAGCAGTCAAGGACTAGCCGACTACGCTATGAGCTCCTACGAGCAGTACTTC
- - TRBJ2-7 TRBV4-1 CASSQGQGSYEQYF TGCGCCAGCAGCCAAGGGCAGGGATCCTACGAGCAGTACTTC
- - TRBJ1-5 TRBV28 CASRYRQFSNQPQHF TGTGCCAGCAGATACCGACAGTTTAGCAATCAGCCCCAGCATTTT
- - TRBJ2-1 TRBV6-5 CASSYSLRLGNEQFF TGTGCCAGCAGTTACTCATTACGATTGGGCAATGAGCAGTTCTTC
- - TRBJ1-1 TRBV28 CASSLWTLNTEAFF TGTGCCAGCAGTTTATGGACACTGAACACTGAAGCTTTCTTT
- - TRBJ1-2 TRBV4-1 CASSQDTGESNYGYTF TGCGCCAGCAGCCAAGATACGGGGGAATCTAACTATGGCTACACCTTC
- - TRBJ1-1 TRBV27 CASSEGRYTEAFF TGTGCCAGCAGTGAGGGACGTTACACTGAAGCTTTCTTT
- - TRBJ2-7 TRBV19 CASSYGLLGDEQYF TGTGCCAGTAGCTATGGACTCCTCGGCGACGAGCAGTACTTC
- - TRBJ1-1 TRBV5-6 CASTLEGRRTEAFF TGTGCCAGCACCCTGGAGGGGCGCAGGACTGAAGCTTTCTTT
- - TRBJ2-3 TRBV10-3 CAITPDPLDTQYF TGTGCCATCACCCCGGACCCCTTAGATACGCAGTATTTT
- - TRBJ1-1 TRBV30 CAWGPADTEAFF TGTGCCTGGGGACCCGCGGACACTGAAGCTTTCTTT
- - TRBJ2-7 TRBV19 CASSIGSRYEQYF TGTGCCAGTAGTATTGGGTCACGCTACGAGCAGTACTTC
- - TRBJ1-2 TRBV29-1 CSGERAMGGYTF TGCAGCGGGGAGAGGGCTATGGGTGGCTACACCTTC
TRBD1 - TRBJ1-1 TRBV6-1 CASSNNRGPGEAFF TGTGCCAGCAGTAACAACAGGGGGCCGGGTGAAGCTTTCTTT
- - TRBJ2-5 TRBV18 CASSPPVAARVVETQYF TGTGCCAGCTCACCACCAGTCGCAGCTCGGGTTGTAGAGACCCAGTACTTC
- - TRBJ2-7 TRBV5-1 CASSSIFFGGKDSFEQYF TGCGCCAGCAGCTCTATCTTTTTTGGCGGGAAGGATAGCTTCGAGCAGTACTTC
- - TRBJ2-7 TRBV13 CASSPGIHYEQYF TGTGCCAGCAGCCCCGGGATTCACTACGAGCAGTACTTC
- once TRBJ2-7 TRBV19 CASRPGGQREQYF TGTGCCAGTAGGCCAGGGGGGCAGAGGGAGCAGTACTTC
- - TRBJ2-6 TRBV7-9 CASSLSGLGASGANVLTF TGTGCCAGCAGCTTATCAGGGCTTGGGGCGTCTGGGGCCAACGTCCTGACTTTC
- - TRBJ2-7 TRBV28 CASSFSRPSYEQYF TGTGCCAGCAGTTTTAGCAGGCCTTCCTACGAGCAGTACTTC
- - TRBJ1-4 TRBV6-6 CASSYTANEKLFF TGTGCCAGCAGTTATACGGCTAATGAAAAACTGTTTTTT
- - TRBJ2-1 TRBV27 CASRGERSSYNEQFF TGTGCCAGCAGAGGGGAGAGAAGCTCCTACAATGAGCAGTTCTTC